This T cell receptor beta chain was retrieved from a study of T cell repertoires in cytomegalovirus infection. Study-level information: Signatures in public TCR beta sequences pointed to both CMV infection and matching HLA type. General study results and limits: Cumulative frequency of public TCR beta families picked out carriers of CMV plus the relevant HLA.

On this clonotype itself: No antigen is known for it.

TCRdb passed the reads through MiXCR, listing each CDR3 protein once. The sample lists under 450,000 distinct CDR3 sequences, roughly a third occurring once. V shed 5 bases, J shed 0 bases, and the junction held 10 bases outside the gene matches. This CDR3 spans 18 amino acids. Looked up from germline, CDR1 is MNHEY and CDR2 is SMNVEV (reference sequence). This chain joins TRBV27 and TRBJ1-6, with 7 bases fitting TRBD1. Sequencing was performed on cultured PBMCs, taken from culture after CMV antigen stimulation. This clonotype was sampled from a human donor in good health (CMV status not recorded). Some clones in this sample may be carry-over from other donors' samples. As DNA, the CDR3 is TGTGCCAGCAGTCCTTGGGACAGTGGGAGCTCCTATAATTCACCCCTCCACTTT. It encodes CASSPWDSGSSYNSPLHF.